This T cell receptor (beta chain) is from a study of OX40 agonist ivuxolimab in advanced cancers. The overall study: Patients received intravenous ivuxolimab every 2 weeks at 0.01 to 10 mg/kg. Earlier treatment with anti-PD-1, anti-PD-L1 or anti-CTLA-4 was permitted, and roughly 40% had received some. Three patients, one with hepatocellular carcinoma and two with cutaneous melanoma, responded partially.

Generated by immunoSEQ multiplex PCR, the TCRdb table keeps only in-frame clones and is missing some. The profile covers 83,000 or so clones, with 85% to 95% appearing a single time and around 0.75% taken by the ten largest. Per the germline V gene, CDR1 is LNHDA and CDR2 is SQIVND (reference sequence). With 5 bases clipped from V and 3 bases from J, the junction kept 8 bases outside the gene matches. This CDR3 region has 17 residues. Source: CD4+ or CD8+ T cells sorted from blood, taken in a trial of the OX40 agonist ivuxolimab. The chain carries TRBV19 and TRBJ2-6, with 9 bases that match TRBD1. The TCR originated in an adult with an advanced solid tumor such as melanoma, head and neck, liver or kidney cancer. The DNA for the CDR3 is TGTGCCAGTAGTCCGCGGGACAGGGAGAGTGGGGCCAACGTCCTGACTTTC. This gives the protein CASSPRDRESGANVLTF.